This entry lists 20 T cell receptor beta chains sequenced from one sample in a study of T cell responses to AZD1222 COVID-19 vaccine. Repertoires were generated with immunoSEQ multiplex PCR, while TCRdb's copy carries only in-frame clones and drops some. The repertoire holds 110,000 to 150,000 clones, with roughly 91% as singletons. Source: peripheral blood, taken on day 0 of AZD1222 vaccination. Receptor source: an adult in good health.

The V and J genes are TRBV7-9 and TRBJ1-4; D unresolved. V lost 1 base to trimming and J lost 7 bases, with 10 bases between them. Germline CDR1 SEHNR, CDR2 FQNEAQ (reference sequence). The CDR3 spans 14 residues. This CDR3 is CASSLGVAAEKLFF. CDR3 in DNA: TGTGCCAGCAGCTTAGGAGTAGCTGCTGAAAAACTGTTTTTT.

The rearrangement joins TRBV6-1 to TRBJ2-1, with 9 bases matching TRBD2. Germline V CDR1 and CDR2: MNHNS, SASEGT. Trimming at V came to 4 bases and at J to 4 bases, leaving 8 bases not matched to a gene. The CDR3 spans 16 residues. The CDR3 DNA reads TGTGCCAGCAGTGTACGAAGCGGGGGGCTATACAATGAGCAGTTCTTC. Its protein product is CASSVRSGGLYNEQFF.

In its sample, this clone was seen once. The chain links TRBV7-9 to TRBJ2-4; 8 positions match TRBD1. The CDR3 has 15 residues. The V segment lost 3 bases and the J segment 4 bases; nucleotides outside the gene matches: 5. CDR1 SEHNR and CDR2 FQNEAQ come from the germline V gene (reference sequence). The CDR3 spells CASSLGGQGKNIQYF. CDR3 coding DNA: TGTGCCAGCAGCTTGGGAGGACAGGGAAAAAACATTCAGTACTTC.

V is TRBV2 and J is TRBJ1-3; no firm D call. Germline V gene sequence: CDR1 SNHLY, CDR2 FYNNEI. CDR3 length: 14 amino acids. Trimming cost V 10 bases and J 0 bases, with 13 bases left between them. The CDR3: CAIYHPSSGNTIYF. In DNA, the CDR3 is TGTGCCATTTACCACCCCAGCTCTGGAAACACCATATATTTT.

This chain joins TRBV28 and TRBJ2-1; 8 bases line up with TRBD1. CDR3 size: 13 residues. V trimming: 5 bases; J trimming: 7 bases; junction bases outside the gene matches: 4. Looked up from germline, CDR1 is MDHEN and CDR2 is SYDVKM. The CDR3, as DNA: TGTGCCAGCAGTCGGACAGGGAGGAATGAGCAGTTCTTC. It codes for CASSRTGRNEQFF.

The CDR3 nucleotides read TGTGCCAGCAGCTCCCTAACTTATTCAAGCCACAATGAGCAGTTCTTC. It is translated as CASSSLTYSSHNEQFF. The rearrangement uses TRBV7-6 and TRBJ2-1; D gene unclear. The CDR3 is 16 residues long. Trimming shortened V by 4 bases and J by 5 bases, and 18 bases separated the two germline ends. Looked up from germline, CDR1 is SGHVS and CDR2 is FNYEAQ. The full variable domain, with the rest looked up from reference TRBV7-6 and TRBJ2-1, is GAGVSQSPRYKVTKRGQDVALRCDPISGHVSLYWYRQALGQGPEFLTYFNYEAQQDKSGLPNDRFSAERPEGSISTLTIQRTEQRDSAMYRCASSSLTYSSHNEQFFGPGTRLTVL.

Only one count was recorded for this clone. V and J are TRBV12-3 or TRBV12-4 and TRBJ2-7; 8 positions match TRBD1. V lost 7 bases and J lost 4; bases outside the gene matches: 3. The CDR3 contains 12 residues. The CDR3: CASTRQGYEQYF. CDR3 coding DNA: TGTGCCAGCACACGACAGGGGTACGAGCAGTACTTC.

CDR3 nucleotide sequence: TGTGCCAGCAGTTTAAACGGCGGGGTAATCTTATACGAGCAGTACTTC. Translated: CASSLNGGVILYEQYF. The chain couples TRBV27 to TRBJ2-7, with TRBD2 as a possible D gene (6 bases). V lost 2 bases and J lost 4, with 18 bases in between. CDR1 MNHEY and CDR2 SMNVEV come from the germline V gene (reference sequence). This CDR3 is built from 16 residues.

The CDR3 nucleotides read TGCAGCGTTGAAGAAGGTGGTTGGGGTAGCACAGATACGCAGTATTTT. Its translation: CSVEEGGWGSTDTQYF. The chain recombines TRBV29-1 with TRBJ2-3; no reliable D call. The CDR3 extends over 16 amino acids. The ends were cut back, 0 bases at V and 0 bases at J, with 13 bases in the middle. Germline V gives CDR1 SQVTM, CDR2 ANQGSEA.

This chain joins TRBV28 and TRBJ1-3; 7 nucleotides align to TRBD1. The CDR3 contains 15 residues. Germline V lookup: CDR1 MDHEN, CDR2 SYDVKM. V dropped 6 bases and J dropped 4; count of bases not matched to a gene: 9. CDR3 coding DNA: TGTGCCAGCAGGGGTGGGACAGTCGAAGGAAACACCATATATTTT. This codes for CASRGGTVEGNTIYF.

The chain joins TRBV24-1 to TRBJ2-1; TRBD1 agrees at 12 bases. Germline CDR1 and CDR2: KGHDR and SFDVKD. The CDR3 length is 17 residues. V lost 3 bases, J lost 10 bases, and 12 bases stayed unmatched. The CDR3 nucleotides read TGTGCCACCAGTGATCCCCTCGGGACAGGGGGCCTACGGGAGCAGTTCTTC. As protein: CATSDPLGTGGLREQFF.

This clone was detected a few times. This sequence joins TRBV24-1 and TRBJ2-5; 9 positions match TRBD1. Unmatched junction bases numbered 8, after V lost 0 bases and J lost 4 bases. The CDR3 has 17 amino acids. Germline CDR1 reads KGHDR; CDR2 reads SFDVKD. The CDR3 DNA sequence: TGTGCCACCAGTGATTTGGGGACAGGGATGGGCAGAGAGACCCAGTACTTC. Its translation is CATSDLGTGMGRETQYF.

V gene TRBV18 combines with J gene TRBJ1-2; 8 positions agree with TRBD1. Germline assignment: CDR1 KGHSH and CDR2 LQKENI. Trimming cost V 3 bases and J 5 bases; bases outside gene matches: 5. CDR3 size: 14 residues. The CDR3 is CASSPTGGAYGYTF. The CDR3 nucleotides are TGTGCCAGCTCACCCACAGGGGGGGCATATGGCTACACCTTC.

The rearrangement links TRBV18 to TRBJ1-1, with TRBD1 identical over 10 bases. Trimming removed 3 bases from V and 2 bases from J; junction bases left unmatched: 12. Per the germline V gene, CDR1 is KGHSH and CDR2 is LQKENI. The CDR3 consists of 18 residues. The CDR3: CASSPQNAGTGANTEAFF. The CDR3 DNA reads TGTGCCAGCTCACCTCAAAATGCCGGGACAGGGGCTAACACTGAAGCTTTCTTT.

This chain connects TRBV3-1 (or the pseudogene TRBV3-2) to TRBJ1-1; no clear D. Per the germline V gene, CDR1 is LGHDT and CDR2 is YNNKEL (reference sequence). Trimming cost V 1 base and J 4 bases, with 10 bases left between them. The CDR3 length is 14 residues. The CDR3 nucleotides read TGTGCCAGCAGCCAAGTTCACGGTGGCACTGAAGCTTTCTTT. The encoded protein is CASSQVHGGTEAFF.

V usage is TRBV19 and J usage is TRBJ1-5; the D is unclear. Trimming left V 7 bases short and J 0 bases short, with 10 bases between. From germline, CDR1 is LNHDA and CDR2 SQIVND (reference sequence). The CDR3 is made up of 14 amino acids. CDR3 loop: CASTGYFSNQPQHF. CDR3 nucleotide sequence: TGTGCCAGTACCGGGTACTTTAGCAATCAGCCCCAGCATTTT.

This clone was observed once. The CDR3 DNA sequence: TGTGCCAGCCCAAATTCGGGGCAGAGGAACACTGAAGCTTTCTTT. Translating gives CASPNSGQRNTEAFF. The rearrangement links TRBV18 to TRBJ1-1; the D gene is possibly TRBD1 (5 bases). Germline loops: CDR1 KGHSH, CDR2 LQKENI. The CDR3 has 15 amino acids. V lost 8 bases and J lost 1, with 17 bases in between.

The chain links TRBV6-5 to TRBJ1-2, with 9 bases lining up with TRBD1. Losses at the gene ends were 6 bases for V and 5 bases for J; bases not matched to a gene: 10. CDR3 length: 15 amino acids. CDR1 is MNHEY and CDR2 is SVGAGI in the germline V gene. This CDR3 is CASRRQGVFGYGYTF. The CDR3 DNA is TGTGCCAGCAGAAGACAGGGGGTTTTCGGTTATGGCTACACCTTC.

This CDR3 is CAWSGGDTDTQYF. CDR3 DNA: TGTGCCTGGAGTGGCGGGGACACAGATACGCAGTATTTT. J is TRBJ2-3 and V is TRBV30, with D possibly being TRBD2 (6 bases). Germline lookup yields CDR1 GTSNPN and CDR2 SVGIG (reference sequence). The CDR3 length is 13 residues. The V end was cut by 1 base, the J end by 2 bases, with 7 bases between.

The chain has TRBV28 and TRBJ1-2; 8 positions match TRBD1. Losses at the gene ends were 2 bases for V and 1 base for J; bases not matched to a gene: 0. Germline assignment: CDR1 MDHEN and CDR2 SYDVKM. The CDR3 has 14 residues. The CDR3 region has the DNA TGTGCCAGCAGTTTAGGACAGGGTAACTATGGCTACACCTTC. Its protein product is CASSLGQGNYGYTF.